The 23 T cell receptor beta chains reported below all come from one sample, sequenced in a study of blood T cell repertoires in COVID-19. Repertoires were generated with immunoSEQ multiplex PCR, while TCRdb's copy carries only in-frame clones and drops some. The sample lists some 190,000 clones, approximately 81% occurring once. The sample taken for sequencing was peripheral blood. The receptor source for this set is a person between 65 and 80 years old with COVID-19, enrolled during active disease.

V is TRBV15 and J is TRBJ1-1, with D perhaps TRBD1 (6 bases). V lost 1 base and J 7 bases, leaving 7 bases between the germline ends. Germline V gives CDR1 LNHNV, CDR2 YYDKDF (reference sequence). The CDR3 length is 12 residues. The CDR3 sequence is CATSRGTDEAFF. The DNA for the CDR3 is TGTGCCACCAGCAGAGGGACAGATGAAGCTTTCTTT.

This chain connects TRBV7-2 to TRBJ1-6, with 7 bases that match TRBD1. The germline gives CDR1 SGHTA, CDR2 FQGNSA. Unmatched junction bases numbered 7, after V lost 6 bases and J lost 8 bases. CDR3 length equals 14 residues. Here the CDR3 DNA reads TGTGCCAGCAGAGTAGGACAGGTCGATTCACCCCTCCACTTT. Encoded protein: CASRVGQVDSPLHF.

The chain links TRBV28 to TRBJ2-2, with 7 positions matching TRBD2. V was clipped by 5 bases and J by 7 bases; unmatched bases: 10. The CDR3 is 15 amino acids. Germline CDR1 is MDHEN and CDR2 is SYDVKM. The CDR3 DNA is TGTGCCAGCAGTGTTGGGGGAGGGCCCCACGGGGAGCTGTTTTTT. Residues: CASSVGGGPHGELFF.

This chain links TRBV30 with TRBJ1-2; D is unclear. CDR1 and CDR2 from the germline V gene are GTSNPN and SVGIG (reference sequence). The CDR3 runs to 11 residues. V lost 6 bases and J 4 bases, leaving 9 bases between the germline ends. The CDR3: CACRGIYGYTF. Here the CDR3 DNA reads TGTGCCTGTCGAGGGATCTATGGCTACACCTTC.

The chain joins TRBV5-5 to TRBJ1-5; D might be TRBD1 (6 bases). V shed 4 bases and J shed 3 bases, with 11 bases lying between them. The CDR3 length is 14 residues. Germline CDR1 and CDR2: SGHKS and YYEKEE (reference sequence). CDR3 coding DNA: TGTGCCAGCAGCAGGACAGCCGTCAATCAGCCCCAGCATTTT. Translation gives CASSRTAVNQPQHF. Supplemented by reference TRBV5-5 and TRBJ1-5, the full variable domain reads DAGVTQSPTHLIKTRGQQVTLRCSPISGHKSVSWYQQVLGQGPQFIFQYYEKEERGRGNFPDRFSARQFPNYSSELNVNALLLGDSALYLCASSRTAVNQPQHFGDGTRLSIL.

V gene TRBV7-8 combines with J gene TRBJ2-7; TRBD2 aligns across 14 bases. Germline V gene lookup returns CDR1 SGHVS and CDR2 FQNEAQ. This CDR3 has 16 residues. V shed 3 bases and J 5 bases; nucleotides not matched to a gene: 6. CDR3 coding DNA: TGTGCCAGCAGCTTGACTAGCGGGAGGGCAATCAACGAGCAGTACTTC. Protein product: CASSLTSGRAINEQYF.

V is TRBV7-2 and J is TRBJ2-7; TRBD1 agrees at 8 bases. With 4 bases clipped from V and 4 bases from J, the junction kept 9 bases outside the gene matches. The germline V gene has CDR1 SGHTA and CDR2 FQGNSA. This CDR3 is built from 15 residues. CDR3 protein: CASSYRDRSGYEQYF. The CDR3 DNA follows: TGTGCCAGCAGCTATCGGGACAGGTCGGGATACGAGCAGTACTTC.

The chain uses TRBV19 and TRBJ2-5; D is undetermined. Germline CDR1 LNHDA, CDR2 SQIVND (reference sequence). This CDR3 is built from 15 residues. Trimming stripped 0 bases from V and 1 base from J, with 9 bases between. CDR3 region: CASSIDRFSQETQYF. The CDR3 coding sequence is TGTGCCAGTAGTATAGATCGTTTTAGCCAAGAGACCCAGTACTTC.

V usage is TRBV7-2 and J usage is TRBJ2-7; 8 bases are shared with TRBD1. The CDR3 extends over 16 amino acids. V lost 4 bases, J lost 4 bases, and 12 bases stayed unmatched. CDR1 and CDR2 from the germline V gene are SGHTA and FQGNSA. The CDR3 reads CASSCNGQGPSYEQYF. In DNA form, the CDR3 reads TGTGCCAGCAGCTGTAACGGACAGGGCCCCTCATACGAGCAGTACTTC.

This CDR3 reads CASSLGQGSDFSSTDTQYF. The CDR3 coding sequence is TGCGCCAGCAGCTTGGGACAGGGCAGCGACTTCTCTAGCACAGATACGCAGTATTTT. The V and J genes are TRBV5-1 and TRBJ2-3; 7 nucleotides match TRBD1. V shed 0 bases and J 0 bases; nucleotides not matched to a gene: 13. The V gene's germline CDR1 is SGHRS and CDR2 YFSETQ. This CDR3 region has 19 residues.

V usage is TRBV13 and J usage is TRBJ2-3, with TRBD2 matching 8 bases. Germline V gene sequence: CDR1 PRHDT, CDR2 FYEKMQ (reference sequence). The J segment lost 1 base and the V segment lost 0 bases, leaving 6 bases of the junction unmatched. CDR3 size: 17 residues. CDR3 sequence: CASSLGRRGARTDTQYF. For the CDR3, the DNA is TGTGCCAGCAGCTTAGGCAGGCGGGGGGCACGCACAGATACGCAGTATTTT. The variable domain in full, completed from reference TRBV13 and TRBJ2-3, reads AAGVIQSPRHLIKEKRETATLKCYPIPRHDTVYWYQQGPGQDPQFLISFYEKMQSDKGSIPDRFSAQQFSDYHSELNMSSLELGDSALYFCASSLGRRGARTDTQYFGPGTRLTVL.

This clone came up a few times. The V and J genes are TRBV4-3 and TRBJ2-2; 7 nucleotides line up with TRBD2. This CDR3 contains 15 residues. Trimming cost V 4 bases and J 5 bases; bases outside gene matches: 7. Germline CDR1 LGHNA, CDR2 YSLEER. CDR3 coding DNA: TGCGCCAGCAGCCGAGAAAGCGGGGTGACCGGGGAGCTGTTTTTT. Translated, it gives CASSRESGVTGELFF.

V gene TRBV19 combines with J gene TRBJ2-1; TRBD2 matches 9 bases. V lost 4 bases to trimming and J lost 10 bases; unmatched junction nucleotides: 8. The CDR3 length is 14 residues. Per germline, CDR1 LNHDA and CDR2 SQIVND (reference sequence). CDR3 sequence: CASSRAGGRNEQFF. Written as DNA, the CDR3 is TGTGCCAGTAGTAGGGCGGGGGGGAGAAACGAGCAGTTCTTC.

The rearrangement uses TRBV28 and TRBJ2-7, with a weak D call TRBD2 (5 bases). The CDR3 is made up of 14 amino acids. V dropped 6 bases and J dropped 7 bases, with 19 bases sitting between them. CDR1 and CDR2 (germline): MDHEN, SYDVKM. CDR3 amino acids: CASRPPGSSGEQYF. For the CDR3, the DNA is TGTGCCAGCAGGCCTCCCGGATCGAGCGGTGAGCAGTACTTC.

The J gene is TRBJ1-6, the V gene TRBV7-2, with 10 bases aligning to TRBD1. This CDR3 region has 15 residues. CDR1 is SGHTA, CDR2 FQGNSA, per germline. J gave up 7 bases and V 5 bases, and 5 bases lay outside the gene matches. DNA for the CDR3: TGTGCCAGCAGCACAAAGGGACAGGGGAATTCACCCCTCCACTTT. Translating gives CASSTKGQGNSPLHF.

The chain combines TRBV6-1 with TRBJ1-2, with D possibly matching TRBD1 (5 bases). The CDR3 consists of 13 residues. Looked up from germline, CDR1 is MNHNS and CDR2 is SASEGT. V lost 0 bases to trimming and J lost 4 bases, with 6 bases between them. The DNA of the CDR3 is TGTGCCAGCAGTGAAGCAGGGGTCTATGGCTACACCTTC. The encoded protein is CASSEAGVYGYTF.

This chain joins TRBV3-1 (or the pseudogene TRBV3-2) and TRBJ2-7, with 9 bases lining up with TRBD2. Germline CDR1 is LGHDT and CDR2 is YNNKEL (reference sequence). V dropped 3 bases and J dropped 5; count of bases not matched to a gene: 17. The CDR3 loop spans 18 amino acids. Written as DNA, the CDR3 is TGTGCCAGCAGCCAGCGGTTGGGAGTCGGACTAGCGATTGACGAGCAGTACTTC. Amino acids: CASSQRLGVGLAIDEQYF.

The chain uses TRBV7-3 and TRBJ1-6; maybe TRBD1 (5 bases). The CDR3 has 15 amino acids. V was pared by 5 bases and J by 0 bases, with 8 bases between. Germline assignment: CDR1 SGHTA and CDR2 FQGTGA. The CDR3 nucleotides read TGTGCCAGCAGCGCCGACAGCTCCTATAATTCACCCCTCCACTTT. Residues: CASSADSSYNSPLHF.

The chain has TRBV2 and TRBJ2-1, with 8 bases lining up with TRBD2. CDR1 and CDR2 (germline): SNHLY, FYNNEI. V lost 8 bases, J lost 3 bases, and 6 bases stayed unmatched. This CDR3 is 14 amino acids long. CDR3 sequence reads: CASHGGVGYNEQFF. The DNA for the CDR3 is TGTGCCAGCCACGGGGGGGTTGGCTACAATGAGCAGTTCTTC.

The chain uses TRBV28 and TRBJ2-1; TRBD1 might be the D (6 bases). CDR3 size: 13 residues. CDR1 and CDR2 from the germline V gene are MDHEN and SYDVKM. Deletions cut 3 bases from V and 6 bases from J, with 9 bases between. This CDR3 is CASSFQGSNEQFF. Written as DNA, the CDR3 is TGTGCCAGCAGTTTCCAGGGGAGCAATGAGCAGTTCTTC.

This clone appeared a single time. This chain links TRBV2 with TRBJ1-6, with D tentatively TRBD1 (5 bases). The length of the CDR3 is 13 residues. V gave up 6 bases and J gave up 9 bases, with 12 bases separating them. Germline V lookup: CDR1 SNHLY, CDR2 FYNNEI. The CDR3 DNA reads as TGTGCCAGCAGGGGGCTCTTGGGTTCACCCCTCCACTTT. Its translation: CASRGLLGSPLHF.

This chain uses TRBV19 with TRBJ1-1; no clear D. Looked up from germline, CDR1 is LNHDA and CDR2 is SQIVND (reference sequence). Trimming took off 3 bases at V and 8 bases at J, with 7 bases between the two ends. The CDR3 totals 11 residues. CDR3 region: CASSIRREAFF. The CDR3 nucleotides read TGTGCCAGTAGTATCCGTAGAGAAGCTTTCTTT.

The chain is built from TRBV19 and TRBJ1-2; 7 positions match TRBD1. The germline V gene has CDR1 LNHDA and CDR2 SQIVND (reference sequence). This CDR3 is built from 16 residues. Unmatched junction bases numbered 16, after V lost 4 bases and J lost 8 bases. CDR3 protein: CASSTSLDREYGGYTF. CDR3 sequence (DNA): TGTGCCAGTAGTACTAGCCTCGACAGGGAGTACGGCGGCTACACCTTC.